This T cell receptor (beta chain) was retrieved from a study of response to subunit inactivated influenza vaccine. The CDR3 consists of 14 residues. CDR1 is SGHVS and CDR2 is FQNEAQ in the germline V gene. V was trimmed by 6 bases and J by 6 bases, leaving 17 bases between them. MiXCR was run by TCRdb on the RT-PCR reads, yielding one entry per CDR3 protein. This sample has some 800,000 distinct CDR3 sequences, with 21% found just once. The genes are TRBV7-8 and TRBJ1-1; possibly TRBD1 for D (5 bases). The sample was PBMCs from blood, taken 5 days after vaccination. The source is a man aged 50-59 years who received an inactivated influenza vaccine. DNA of the CDR3: TGTGCCAGCAGTTCCATATCGGGGGAGGCTGAAGCTTTCTTT. Its protein product is CASSSISGEAEAFF.